What follows describes a single T cell receptor (beta chain). The V gene's germline CDR1 is LNHDA and CDR2 SQIVND (reference sequence). J gave up 4 bases and V 6 bases, and 2 bases lay outside the gene matches. CDR3 length: 13 amino acids. Sequencing used immunoSEQ multiplex PCR; TCRdb keeps in-frame clones, though not all of them. The repertoire holds approximately 100,000 clones, with around 85% as singletons. The entry originates in a study of cytomegalovirus exposure and HLA in healthy donors. This clonotype originated in a woman aged 25 to 45 in good health and CMV-seronegative. This chain joins TRBV19 and TRBJ2-1; TRBD1 agrees at 8 bases. The sample was PBMCs. For the CDR3, the DNA is TGTGCCAGTAGCCGGGACAGGTACAATGAGCAGTTCTTC. Translation: CASSRDRYNEQFF.